A selection of T cell receptor beta chains follows, all from one sample in a study of CD8 T cells in ankylosing spondylitis. TCRdb re-derived calls from the 5' RACE reads in MiXCR, one entry per CDR3 protein. The sample has 300,000 to 350,000 distinct CDR3 sequences, less than 25% seen once. Source material: blood, either unsorted or a sorted T cell fraction (not recorded which). These receptors were collected from a female donor with ankylosing spondylitis or in good health (not recorded which). CDR3s include the opening cysteine and the closing phenylalanine or tryptophan. A D gene is named only where the DNA matches it firmly. Clone size is shown for a subset of rows, as once, few, many or a class of expanded clone.

>TRBV4-3|NA|TRBJ2-2|NA
CASSQELQGGDTGELFF
TGCGCCAGCAGCCAGGAGTTACAGGGGGGGGACACCGGGGAGCTGTTTTTT
>TRBV6-1|NA|TRBJ2-7|NA
CASSVRAPLFEQYF
TGTGCCAGCAGTGTCCGGGCCCCCCTTTTCGAGCAGTACTTC
>TRBV12-3/TRBV12-4|NA|TRBJ2-5|many
CASSPDLETQYF
TGTGCCAGCAGTCCAGACCTGGAGACCCAGTACTTC
>TRBV29-1|NA|TRBJ2-1|many
CSVERGTDEQFF
TGCAGCGTTGAAAGGGGAACCGATGAGCAGTTCTTC
>TRBV2|NA|TRBJ2-7|NA
CASVKGGGTSYEQYF
TGTGCCAGCGTGAAGGGGGGAGGGACCTCCTACGAGCAGTACTTC
>TRBV12-3/TRBV12-4|NA|TRBJ1-5|NA
CASSLKAGRQPQHF
TGTGCCAGCAGTTTGAAGGCAGGGCGTCAGCCCCAGCATTTT
>TRBV18|TRBD1|TRBJ2-3|NA
CASSPRQGGTDTQYF
TGTGCCAGCTCACCGAGACAGGGAGGCACAGATACGCAGTATTTT
>TRBV7-9|TRBD1|TRBJ2-7|NA
CASSLGSDRVGHEQYF
TGTGCCAGCAGCTTAGGATCTGACAGGGTGGGACACGAGCAGTACTTC
>TRBV29-1|NA|TRBJ1-2|few
CSVRVGDGYTF
TGCAGCGTTCGGGTCGGGGATGGCTACACCTTC
>TRBV7-9|NA|TRBJ2-3|NA
CASSSFEEGGQYF
TGTGCCAGCAGCTCCTTCGAGGAGGGCGGGCAGTATTTT
>TRBV30|NA|TRBJ2-1|NA
CAWTLGPYNEQFF
TGTGCCTGGACATTGGGGCCATACAATGAGCAGTTCTTC
>TRBV12-3/TRBV12-4|NA|TRBJ2-1|NA
CASTPASRGYNEQFF
TGTGCCAGCACCCCAGCAAGTAGGGGCTACAATGAGCAGTTCTTC
>TRBV12-3/TRBV12-4|NA|TRBJ1-1|NA
CASSPNMKNTEAFF
TGTGCCAGCAGTCCGAACATGAAGAACACTGAAGCTTTCTTT
>TRBV6-1|NA|TRBJ1-3|NA
CAEGDPTSGNTIYF
TGTGCCGAAGGGGATCCCACCTCTGGAAACACCATATATTTT
>TRBV6-2/TRBV6-3|NA|TRBJ2-4|few
CASSSPIKNIQYF
TGTGCCAGCAGCTCTCCGATCAAAAACATTCAGTACTTC
>TRBV11-2|NA|TRBJ2-3|NA
CASSPPTSNTQYF
TGTGCCAGCAGCCCGCCCACCTCGAATACGCAGTATTTT
>TRBV20-1|NA|TRBJ1-6|few
CSAILHDNSPLHF
TGCAGTGCTATCCTCCACGATAATTCACCCCTCCACTTT
>TRBV11-2|NA|TRBJ2-5|NA
CASSLGLIQETQYF
TGTGCCAGCAGCCTAGGACTGATTCAAGAGACCCAGTACTTC
>TRBV6-2/TRBV6-3|NA|TRBJ2-5|NA
CASSLNWETQYF
TGTGCCAGCAGTTTGAACTGGGAGACCCAGTACTTC
>TRBV12-3/TRBV12-4|TRBD2|TRBJ2-1|many
CASSPSGLAANEQFF
TGTGCCAGCAGCCCGTCGGGACTAGCGGCTAATGAGCAGTTCTTC
>TRBV7-3|NA|TRBJ2-1|NA
CASSPKGGLGWYEQFF
TGTGCCAGCAGCCCTAAAGGCGGGTTGGGGTGGTATGAGCAGTTCTTC
>TRBV20-1|NA|TRBJ2-5|NA
CSARDSTETQYF
TGCAGTGCTAGAGACTCAACTGAGACCCAGTACTTC
>TRBV5-1|TRBD2|TRBJ2-5|NA
CASGEGRETQYF
TGCGCCAGCGGGGAGGGAAGGGAGACCCAGTACTTC
>TRBV27|NA|TRBJ2-2|NA
CASSSGGRRETGELFF
TGTGCCAGCAGTTCTGGAGGTCGGAGGGAAACCGGGGAGCTGTTTTTT
>TRBV12-3/TRBV12-4|NA|TRBJ2-1|many
CASSLGSYNEQFF
TGTGCCAGCAGTTTGGGCTCCTACAATGAGCAGTTCTTC
>TRBV10-3|NA|TRBJ2-1|NA
CAISEGAVFLNEQFF
TGTGCCATCAGTGAGGGGGCAGTTTTCTTAAATGAGCAGTTCTTC
>TRBV29-1|NA|TRBJ1-3|many
CSVTRLNSGNTIYF
TGCAGCGTTACCAGGTTAAACTCTGGAAACACCATATATTTT
>TRBV5-1|TRBD2|TRBJ2-7|many
CASSLASGSREQYF
TGCGCCAGCAGCTTGGCCAGCGGGAGTCGGGAGCAGTACTTC
>TRBV12-3/TRBV12-4|TRBD2|TRBJ2-1|NA
CASSLGGGLASNEQFF
TGTGCCAGCAGTCTCGGGGGAGGACTAGCTTCCAATGAGCAGTTCTTC
>TRBV11-2|NA|TRBJ2-3|few
CASRDSTSSTDTQYF
TGTGCCAGCAGGGACAGTACTTCTAGCACAGATACGCAGTATTTT
>TRBV10-3|TRBD2|TRBJ2-1|few
CAISGLAGGQASYNEQFF
TGTGCCATCAGTGGACTAGCGGGAGGGCAAGCATCCTACAATGAGCAGTTCTTC
>TRBV10-3|NA|TRBJ1-6|few
CAIRGRGDSPLHF
TGTGCCATCAGAGGCAGGGGAGATTCACCCCTCCACTTT
>TRBV20-1|TRBD2|TRBJ2-5|NA
CSAPPPLAGGGETQYF
TGCAGTGCTCCTCCGCCACTAGCGGGAGGGGGAGAGACCCAGTACTTC
>TRBV27|NA|TRBJ1-6|NA
CASTAGSSYNSPLHF
TGTGCCAGCACGGCAGGGAGCTCCTATAATTCACCCCTCCACTTT
>TRBV12-3/TRBV12-4|TRBD2|TRBJ2-7|many
CASSFSGGSYEQYF
TGTGCCAGCAGTTTCTCGGGAGGGTCCTACGAGCAGTACTTC
>TRBV2|NA|TRBJ2-5|NA
CASRGSQETQYF
TGTGCCAGCAGAGGCAGCCAAGAGACCCAGTACTTC
>TRBV6-5|NA|TRBJ1-5|NA
CASSYSEGGNQPQHF
TGTGCCAGCAGTTACTCGGAAGGAGGGAATCAGCCCCAGCATTTT
>TRBV5-1|NA|TRBJ2-2|few
CASSFSQASNTGELFF
TGCGCCAGCAGCTTTAGTCAGGCCAGTAACACCGGGGAGCTGTTTTTT
>TRBV20-1|TRBD1|TRBJ2-7|NA
CSARGADRYEQYF
TGCAGTGCTAGGGGAGCGGACAGGTACGAGCAGTACTTC
>TRBV6-1|NA|TRBJ1-1|few
CASKGGRVGNEAFF
TGTGCCAGCAAGGGAGGCAGGGTCGGGAATGAAGCTTTCTTT
>TRBV29-1|NA|TRBJ2-7|NA
CSVLTARIPYEQYF
TGCAGCGTTCTAACAGCCCGGATCCCCTACGAGCAGTACTTC
>TRBV29-1|NA|TRBJ1-4|few
CSVGDQPREKLFF
TGCAGCGTTGGGGATCAACCGAGGGAAAAACTGTTTTTT
>TRBV20-1|NA|TRBJ2-7|NA
CSARGLIGYEQYF
TGCAGTGCTAGAGGTCTTATAGGCTACGAGCAGTACTTC
>TRBV7-8|NA|TRBJ1-4|NA
CASSLAGPGNEKLFF
TGTGCCAGCAGCTTAGCAGGGCCAGGGAATGAAAAACTGTTTTTT
>TRBV5-1|TRBD2|TRBJ2-5|NA
CASSFGGLAGRETQYF
TGCGCCAGCAGCTTTGGGGGACTAGCGGGCAGGGAGACCCAGTACTTC
>TRBV20-1|NA|TRBJ2-5|NA
CSASGRDQETQYF
TGCAGTGCTAGCGGGAGAGACCAAGAGACCCAGTACTTC
>TRBV10-3|TRBD2|TRBJ2-7|NA
CAISERLAGNYEQYF
TGTGCCATCAGTGAACGACTAGCGGGGAACTACGAGCAGTACTTC
>TRBV5-6|NA|TRBJ1-1|NA
CASSLQFLGEAFF
TGTGCCAGCAGCCTACAATTTTTGGGTGAAGCTTTCTTT
>TRBV12-3/TRBV12-4|NA|TRBJ2-5|few
CASSLQGRLQETQYF
TGTGCCAGCAGTTTACAGGGGCGTCTCCAAGAGACCCAGTACTTC
>TRBV6-5|NA|TRBJ2-1|few
CASSSRVGSEQFF
TGTGCCAGCAGTTCACGGGTGGGATCTGAGCAGTTCTTC
>TRBV6-5|NA|TRBJ1-2|NA
CASSYDRYGYTF
TGTGCCAGCAGTTACGACAGATATGGTTACACCTTC
>TRBV20-1|TRBD2|TRBJ2-7|few
CSAEVAGPYEQYF
TGCAGTGCGGAGGTAGCGGGACCCTACGAGCAGTACTTC
>TRBV5-6|NA|TRBJ2-6|NA
CASRRQGGANVLTF
TGTGCCAGCAGGCGGCAGGGAGGGGCCAACGTCCTGACTTTC
>TRBV11-2|NA|TRBJ2-1|NA
CASSLGTTRNPQFF
TGTGCCAGCAGCTTAGGCACGACTAGAAATCCCCAGTTCTTC